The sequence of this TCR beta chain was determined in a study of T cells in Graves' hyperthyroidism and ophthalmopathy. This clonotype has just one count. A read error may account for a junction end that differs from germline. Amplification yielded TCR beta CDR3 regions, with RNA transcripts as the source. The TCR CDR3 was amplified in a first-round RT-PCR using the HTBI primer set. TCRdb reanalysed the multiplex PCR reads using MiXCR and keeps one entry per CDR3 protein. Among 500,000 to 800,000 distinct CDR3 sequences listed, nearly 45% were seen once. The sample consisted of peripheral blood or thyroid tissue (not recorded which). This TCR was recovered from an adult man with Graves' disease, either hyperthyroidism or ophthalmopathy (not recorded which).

DNA of the CDR3: TGTGCCATCAGTTACCGGGCGAACACTGAAGCTTTCTTT. Amino acids: CAISYRANTEAFF. This chain links TRBV6-5 with TRBJ1-1, with D hard to call. The CDR3 consists of 13 residues. The germline V gene encodes CDR1 MNHEY and CDR2 SVGAGI.